This T cell receptor (beta chain) was observed in a study of T cell repertoires in cytomegalovirus infection. This clonotype has ten or more counts. Its target is not known. TCRdb itself ran the reads through MiXCR, one entry per CDR3 protein. The sample shows about 110,000 distinct CDR3 sequences, roughly 9.1% of them seen only once. The V end was cut by 6 bases, the J end by 4 bases, with 12 bases between. This CDR3 is 13 amino acids long. CDR1 MDHEN and CDR2 SYDVKM come from the germline V gene. The TCR comes from a human donor in good health (CMV status not recorded). Some clones in this sample may be carry-over from other donors' samples. The material sequenced was PBMCs, sequenced either directly or after in vitro stimulation (not recorded which). V and J are TRBV28 and TRBJ1-1; tentatively, D is TRBD1 (6 bases). CDR3 DNA: TGTGCCAGCAGCCCCGGGGGCATCACTGAAGCTTTCTTT. This translates into CASSPGGITEAFF.